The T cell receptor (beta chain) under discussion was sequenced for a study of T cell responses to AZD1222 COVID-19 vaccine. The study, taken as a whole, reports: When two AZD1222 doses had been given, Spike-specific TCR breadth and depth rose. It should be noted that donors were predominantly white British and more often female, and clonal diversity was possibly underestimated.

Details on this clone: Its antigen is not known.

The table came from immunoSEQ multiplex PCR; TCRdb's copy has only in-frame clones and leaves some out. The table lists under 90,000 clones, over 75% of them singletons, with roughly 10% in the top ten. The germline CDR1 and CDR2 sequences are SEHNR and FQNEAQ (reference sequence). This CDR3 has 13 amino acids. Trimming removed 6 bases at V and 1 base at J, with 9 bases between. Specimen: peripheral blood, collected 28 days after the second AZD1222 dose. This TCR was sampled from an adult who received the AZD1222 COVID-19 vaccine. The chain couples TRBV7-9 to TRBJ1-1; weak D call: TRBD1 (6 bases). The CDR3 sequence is CASRATGNTEAFF. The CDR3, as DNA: TGTGCCAGCAGGGCGACAGGGAACACTGAAGCTTTCTTT.